These 23 T cell receptor beta chains were all obtained from the same sample, sequenced in a study of blood T cell repertoires in COVID-19. Only in-frame clones appear in the TCRdb table, and some are missing; sequencing was by immunoSEQ multiplex PCR. The sample lists about 240,000 clones, about 90% seen once, with around 7.2% in the top ten. The material sequenced was peripheral blood. The receptors derive from a man in his 60s who had recovered from COVID-19.

The chain is built from TRBV28 and TRBJ1-2, with 10 bases identical to TRBD1. The V gene end was trimmed by 1 base and the J gene end by 7 bases; junction bases not matched to a gene: 15. The CDR3 has 18 residues. Germline CDR1 reads MDHEN; CDR2 reads SYDVKM. Here the CDR3 DNA reads TGTGCCAGCAGTTTATCCGATCCTCGACAGGGGGCTAGTCGTGGCTACACCTTC. Translated: CASSLSDPRQGASRGYTF.

J is TRBJ1-5 and V is TRBV27; no firm D call. V was cut by 6 bases and J by 4 bases, with 7 bases left in between. CDR3 length equals 12 residues. Germline V gene lookup returns CDR1 MNHEY and CDR2 SMNVEV (reference sequence). The CDR3 spells CASRTQNQPQHF. CDR3 in DNA: TGTGCCAGCAGGACTCAGAATCAGCCCCAGCATTTT.

This clone was observed a single time. This chain uses TRBV12-5 with TRBJ1-2; D ambiguous. This CDR3 region has 15 residues. Trimming shortened V by 0 bases and J by 6 bases, and 14 bases separated the two germline ends. Germline V gene sequence: CDR1 LGHNT, CDR2 FRNRAP. CDR3 sequence reads: CASGLVHREIHGYTF. CDR3 nucleotide sequence: TGTGCTAGTGGTTTGGTTCACCGGGAAATACATGGCTACACCTTC.

This chain links TRBV3-1 (or the pseudogene TRBV3-2) with TRBJ1-4, with D possibly TRBD1 on 5 matching bases. Between the trimmed V and J ends, which lost 6 bases and 7 bases, there was a span of 15 bases. Germline V gene lookup returns CDR1 LGHDT and CDR2 YNNKEL (reference sequence). CDR3 size: 14 residues. This CDR3 is CASRIGGGSEKLFF. CDR3 bases: TGTGCCAGCAGAATCGGGGGAGGATCTGAAAAACTGTTTTTT.

V is TRBV30 and J is TRBJ1-4, with unresolved D. Germline values: CDR1 GTSNPN, CDR2 SVGIG (reference sequence). The CDR3 covers 11 residues. Between the trimmed V and J ends, which lost 3 bases and 4 bases, there was a span of 3 bases. The CDR3 DNA reads TGTGCCTGGAGCCGTAATGAAAAACTGTTTTTT. This translates into CAWSRNEKLFF. Full variable domain (remainder filled in from reference TRBV30 and TRBJ1-4): SQTIHQWPATLVQPVGSPLSLECTVEGTSNPNLYWYRQAAGRGLQLLFYSVGIGQISSEVPQNLSASRPQDRQFILSSKKLLLSDSGFYLCAWSRNEKLFFGSGTQLSVL.

This rearrangement joins TRBV6-5 to TRBJ1-1; D is unresolved. Germline values: CDR1 MNHEY, CDR2 SVGAGI. The CDR3 sequence is 13 residues long. The V and J ends lost 7 bases and 1 base respectively, with 10 bases between them. The CDR3 reads CASNALRNTEAFF. CDR3 nucleotide sequence: TGTGCCAGCAACGCGCTCCGGAACACTGAAGCTTTCTTT.

The genes are TRBV7-8 and TRBJ1-6, with D possibly being TRBD1 (5 bases). Trimming pared 5 bases from V and 8 bases from J, leaving 16 bases between. Germline values: CDR1 SGHVS, CDR2 FQNEAQ. The CDR3 has 15 amino acids. The CDR3: CASSLNQGSDSPLHF. The CDR3 nucleotides read TGTGCCAGCAGCCTCAATCAGGGATCTGATTCACCCCTCCACTTT.

The V call is TRBV27, the J call TRBJ2-3; TRBD2 aligns across 9 bases. The junction had 1 base not matched to a gene; V was cut back by 2 bases and J by 4 bases. The CDR3 covers 14 residues. CDR1 and CDR2 (germline): MNHEY, SMNVEV (reference sequence). The CDR3 DNA sequence: TGTGCCAGCAGTTTAGTAGCGGGGGCAGATACGCAGTATTTT. Translating gives CASSLVAGADTQYF.

The chain employs TRBV18 and TRBJ2-3; 9 bases match TRBD1. Germline loops: CDR1 KGHSH, CDR2 LQKENI. V lost 0 bases and J lost 2; bases outside the gene matches: 3. This CDR3 comprises 16 residues. The CDR3, as DNA: TGTGCCAGCTCACCACCCCGGGACAGGGTCACAGATACGCAGTATTTT. This codes for CASSPPRDRVTDTQYF.

The genes are TRBV4-1 and TRBJ2-3, with 8 bases aligning to TRBD1. This CDR3 has 17 residues. The germline CDR1 and CDR2 sequences are MGHRA and YSYEKL. V lost 1 base to trimming and J lost 4 bases; unmatched junction nucleotides: 10. This CDR3 is CASSQGRVRGRADTQYF. The CDR3 DNA follows: TGCGCCAGCAGCCAAGGGAGGGTCAGGGGGCGCGCAGATACGCAGTATTTT.

The chain carries TRBV9 and TRBJ1-1; D not certain. CDR3 length: 14 amino acids. Trimming pared 0 bases from V and 1 base from J, leaving 7 bases between. CDR1 is SGDLS and CDR2 is YYNGEE in the germline V gene. In DNA form, the CDR3 reads TGTGCCAGCAGCGTAGTTACGGGGAACACTGAAGCTTTCTTT. Translated: CASSVVTGNTEAFF.

J is TRBJ2-2 and V is TRBV3-1 (or the pseudogene TRBV3-2); no definite D call. Germline lookup yields CDR1 LGHDT and CDR2 YNNKEL (reference sequence). This CDR3 has 17 residues. Trimming left V 5 bases short and J 5 bases short, with 21 bases between. In nucleotides, the CDR3 is TGTGCCAGCAGCATTCCCCTGCGTGGTGCCTTGACCGGGGAGCTGTTTTTT. Amino acids: CASSIPLRGALTGELFF.

This chain links TRBV2 with TRBJ2-1, with 7 bases that match TRBD2. The CDR3 runs to 14 residues. CDR1 and CDR2 from the germline V gene are SNHLY and FYNNEI. V lost 8 bases to trimming and J lost 1 base; unmatched junction nucleotides: 5. CDR3 region: CASRRAGSYNEQFF. In nucleotides, the CDR3 is TGTGCCAGCCGTAGAGCGGGGTCCTACAATGAGCAGTTCTTC.

V gene TRBV6-5 combines with J gene TRBJ1-1; the match to TRBD1 covers 8 bases. CDR1 is MNHEY, CDR2 SVGAGI, per germline. The CDR3 spans 15 residues. Trimming cost V 8 bases and J 3 bases; bases outside gene matches: 11. In DNA, the CDR3 is TGTGCCAGCGGACGGACAGGGTTGCTCTACACTGAAGCTTTCTTT. Translation: CASGRTGLLYTEAFF.

The rearrangement joins TRBV11-2 to TRBJ2-3, with 9 bases that match TRBD2. The germline CDR1 and CDR2 sequences are SGHAT and FQNNGV. The CDR3 loop spans 16 amino acids. The V and J ends lost 3 bases and 6 bases, in that order; junction bases with no gene match: 10. The CDR3: CASSLGGGDPRDTQYF. CDR3 sequence (DNA): TGTGCCAGCAGCTTGGGCGGGGGGGACCCCCGCGATACGCAGTATTTT.

The V call is TRBV11-2, the J call TRBJ2-1; the match to TRBD2 covers 9 bases. Trimming cost V 6 bases and J 7 bases; bases outside gene matches: 7. The CDR3 has 14 residues. From germline, CDR1 is SGHAT and CDR2 FQNNGV. This CDR3 reads CASRKRGVINEQFF. Written as DNA, the CDR3 is TGTGCCAGCAGGAAGCGGGGGGTTATTAATGAGCAGTTCTTC.

This clone was seen once. The chain recombines TRBV27 with TRBJ1-6; 12 bases align to TRBD1. J gave up 2 bases and V 7 bases, and 12 bases lay outside the gene matches. The length of the CDR3 is 19 residues. CDR1 is MNHEY and CDR2 is SMNVEV in the germline V gene (reference sequence). CDR3 nucleotide sequence: TGTGCCAGCAAAAAGGGGACAGGGGGCAGCAACCCCTATAATTCACCCCTCCACTTT. This sequence encodes CASKKGTGGSNPYNSPLHF.

The CDR3 is CASSQDKNRANTGELFF. CDR3 coding DNA: TGCGCCAGCAGCCAAGATAAGAACAGGGCCAACACCGGGGAGCTGTTTTTT. The chain employs TRBV4-1 and TRBJ2-2, with a possible D match to TRBD1 (6 bases). V dropped 0 bases and J dropped 2 bases, with 13 bases sitting between them. CDR1 and CDR2 from the germline V gene are MGHRA and YSYEKL. There are 17 residues in the CDR3.

CDR3 DNA sequence: TGTGCCAGCAGCGGGGGGATCTACGAGCAGTACTTC. Protein: CASSGGIYEQYF. This chain links TRBV5-6 with TRBJ2-7; D is perhaps TRBD2 (6 bases). This CDR3 is built from 12 residues. Germline V gene lookup returns CDR1 SGHDT and CDR2 YYEEEE. V dropped 4 bases and J dropped 3 bases, with 8 bases sitting between them. The whole variable domain, remainder taken from reference TRBV5-6 and TRBJ2-7, is DAGVTQSPTHLIKTRGQQVTLRCSPKSGHDTVSWYQQALGQGPQFIFQYYEEEERQRGNFPDRFSGHQFPNYSSELNVNALLLGDSALYLCASSGGIYEQYFGPGTRLTVT.

V is TRBV5-4 and J is TRBJ2-1, with 12 bases lining up with TRBD2. The CDR3 sequence is 15 residues long. V lost 1 base and J lost 6; bases outside the gene matches: 2. CDR1 SGHNT and CDR2 YYREEE come from the germline V gene (reference sequence). In DNA form, the CDR3 reads TGTGCCAGCAGCTTGATACTAGCGGGGGGCAATGAGCAGTTCTTC. Translating it yields CASSLILAGGNEQFF.

This clone was observed a handful of times. At one of its ends the junction is not consistent with the germline gene, which may arise from a read error. V gene TRBV5-1 combines with J gene TRBJ2-6, with 10 nucleotides matching TRBD2. Germline CDR1 SGHRS, CDR2 YFSETQ. The CDR3 has 17 residues. CDR3 protein: CARRSAGGTTGANVLTF. CDR3 nucleotide sequence: TGCGCCCGCAGGTCAGCGGGGGGGACTACTGGGGCCAACGTCCTGACTTTC.

V usage is TRBV7-9 and J usage is TRBJ2-2; D may be TRBD1 (5 bases). The ends were cut back, 1 base at V and 2 bases at J, with 8 bases in the middle. The CDR3 runs 15 residues. Germline V gives CDR1 SEHNR, CDR2 FQNEAQ (reference sequence). CDR3 sequence reads: CASSLVGANTGELFF. Here the CDR3 DNA reads TGTGCCAGCAGCTTAGTAGGGGCCAACACCGGGGAGCTGTTTTTT.

The chain combines TRBV12-5 with TRBJ2-3, with a possible D match to TRBD2 (6 bases). The CDR3 consists of 13 residues. Trimming stripped 7 bases from V and 4 bases from J, with 12 bases between. The germline CDR1 and CDR2 sequences are LGHNT and FRNRAP. The CDR3 region has the DNA TGTGCTAGTGTCCTTAGCGGTGCAGATACGCAGTATTTT. Residues: CASVLSGADTQYF.